This record looks at one T cell receptor (beta chain) sequence and its context. A much larger clone differs by one base, so this may be a read error. These data belong to a study of spatial heterogeneity in lung cancer. Sample time point: blood at routine non-recurrence follow-up after resection. Via MiXCR, TCRdb re-called the 5' RACE reads, giving one row per CDR3 protein. The sample contains about 70,000 distinct CDR3 sequences, 8% to 9.5% of which appear only once. The source material was PBMCs, sampled at follow-up. The source is a female donor with early-stage non-small cell lung cancer.

DNA of the CDR3: TGTGTCAGCGGCCGGGACAGGGTTTCCTACGAGCAGTACTTC. This encodes CVSGRDRVSYEQYF. The chain employs TRBV2 and TRBJ2-7, with 9 bases lining up with TRBD1. The CDR3 is 14 amino acids. Germline assignment: CDR1 SNHLY and CDR2 FYNNEI.